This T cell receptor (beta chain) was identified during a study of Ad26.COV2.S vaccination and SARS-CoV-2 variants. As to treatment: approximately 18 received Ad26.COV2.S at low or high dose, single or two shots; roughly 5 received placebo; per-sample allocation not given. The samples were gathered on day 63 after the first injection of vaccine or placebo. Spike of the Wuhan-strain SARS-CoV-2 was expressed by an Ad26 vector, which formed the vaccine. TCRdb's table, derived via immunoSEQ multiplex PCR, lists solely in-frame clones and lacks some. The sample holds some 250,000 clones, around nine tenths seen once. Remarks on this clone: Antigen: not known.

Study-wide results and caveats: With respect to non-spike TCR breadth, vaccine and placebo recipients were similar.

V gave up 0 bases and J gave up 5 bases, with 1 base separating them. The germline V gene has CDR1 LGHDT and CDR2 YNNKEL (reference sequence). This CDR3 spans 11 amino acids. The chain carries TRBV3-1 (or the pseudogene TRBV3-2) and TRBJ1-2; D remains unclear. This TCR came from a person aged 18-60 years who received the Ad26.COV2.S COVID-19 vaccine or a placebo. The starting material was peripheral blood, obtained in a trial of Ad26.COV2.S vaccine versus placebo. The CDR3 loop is CASSQDYGYTF. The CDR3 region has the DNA TGTGCCAGCAGCCAAGATTATGGCTACACCTTC.